A selection of T cell receptor beta chains follows, all from one sample in a study of CD8 T cells in ankylosing spondylitis. TCRdb reprocessed the 5' RACE reads via MiXCR and lists one record per CDR3 protein. The sample lists 150,000 or so distinct CDR3 sequences; 25% to 35% were seen once. The sequenced sample consisted of synovial fluid, either unsorted or a sorted T cell fraction (not recorded which). Receptor source: a male donor with ankylosing spondylitis. Each CDR3 is given with its conserved first and last residue. The D gene is left open where the match is weak. Size tells how often a clone was seen (once, few, many) or the class of an expanded clone, and some rows leave it out.

TRBV7-2	many	14	TRBJ1-1	TRBD1	TGTGCCAGCAGCTCCACAGGGGTGAACACTGAAGCTTTCTTT	CASSSTGVNTEAFF
TRBV20-1	-	12	TRBJ1-1	TRBD1	TGCAGTAGCCACAGGGGGAACACTGAAGCTTTCTTT	CSSHRGNTEAFF
TRBV10-3	few	14	TRBJ1-3	-	TGTGCCATGAACGCGGGACCCTCTGGAAACACCATATATTTT	CAMNAGPSGNTIYF
TRBV12-3/TRBV12-4	-	15	TRBJ1-6	TRBD1	TGTGCCAGCAGTTTGGACAGGGGATATAATTCACCCCTCCACTTT	CASSLDRGYNSPLHF
TRBV5-4	-	14	TRBJ1-6	-	TGTGCCAGCAGCTTGGTTCAGACTAATTCACCCCTCCACTTT	CASSLVQTNSPLHF
TRBV5-5	-	12	TRBJ1-2	-	TGTGCCAGCAGCTCCCGGGCCGATGGCTACACCTTC	CASSSRADGYTF
TRBV12-3/TRBV12-4	few	17	TRBJ2-2	TRBD1	TGTGCCAGCAGTTTATGGACAGGCGCCGCGAACACCGGGGAGCTGTTTTTT	CASSLWTGAANTGELFF
TRBV11-2	many	13	TRBJ2-3	-	TGTGCCAGCAGCCTCCTTCCGGCAGATACGCAGTATTTT	CASSLLPADTQYF
TRBV18	-	16	TRBJ2-3	-	TGTGCCAGCTCACCACGCAACAGTTTATCCACAGATACGCAGTATTTT	CASSPRNSLSTDTQYF
TRBV24-1	-	16	TRBJ2-2	-	TGTGCCACCAGTGATTTAACCTCAGGGAACACCGGGGAGCTGTTTTTT	CATSDLTSGNTGELFF
TRBV7-2	-	13	TRBJ1-2	-	TGTGCCAGCAGCTTTAGGGCAGACTATGGCTACACCTTC	CASSFRADYGYTF
TRBV6-1	-	15	TRBJ2-2	TRBD2	TGTGCCAGCAGTCGGGGGGGGCACCTTACCGGGGAGCTGTTTTTT	CASSRGGHLTGELFF
TRBV2	-	14	TRBJ1-5	-	TGTGCCAGCAGTGTCCAAAGAGGCAATCAGCCCCAGCATTTT	CASSVQRGNQPQHF
TRBV27	-	16	TRBJ2-3	-	TGTGCCAGCAGTTTATATAAGGGGCTCAGCACAGATACGCAGTATTTT	CASSLYKGLSTDTQYF
TRBV2	-	12	TRBJ2-1	-	TGTGCCAGCAGTGTCGGATGGAATGAGCAGTTCTTC	CASSVGWNEQFF
TRBV5-4	few	15	TRBJ2-3	-	TGTGCCAGCAGCTGGGGGGCGGGCAGTGGAGATACGCAGTATTTT	CASSWGAGSGDTQYF
TRBV19	many	14	TRBJ2-7	TRBD1	TGTGCCAGTAGGCCGACAGGGGGCGCGTACGAGCAGTACTTC	CASRPTGGAYEQYF
TRBV7-3	many	16	TRBJ2-2	TRBD1	TGTGCCAGCAGCTTAACTGGGACAGGGGAGGCCGGGGAGCTGTTTTTT	CASSLTGTGEAGELFF
TRBV20-1	many	13	TRBJ2-5	-	TGCAGTGCTAGAGATTGGGGAGCGGAGACCCAGTACTTC	CSARDWGAETQYF
TRBV7-2	few	15	TRBJ2-1	TRBD2	TGTGCCAGCAGCTCGTGGACTAGCGGGACCAATGAGCAGTTCTTC	CASSSWTSGTNEQFF
TRBV20-1	-	15	TRBJ2-3	TRBD2	TGCAGTGCCCCTGGGACTAGCACCAACACAGATACGCAGTATTTT	CSAPGTSTNTDTQYF
TRBV28	few	11	TRBJ2-2	-	TGTGCCAGCAGTCGGGCCGGGGAGCTGTTTTTT	CASSRAGELFF
TRBV3-1	many	14	TRBJ2-2	-	TGTGCCAGCAGCCAGGGACTCACCACCGGGGAGCTGTTTTTT	CASSQGLTTGELFF
TRBV7-9	-	15	TRBJ2-3	TRBD2	TGTGCCAGCAGGAAACTAGCGGGAGACGCAGATACGCAGTATTTT	CASRKLAGDADTQYF